This T cell receptor beta chain was sequenced during a study of OX40 agonist ivuxolimab in advanced cancers. Study background: Participants averaged around 60 years of age (range about 23 to 80) and were around 80% male.

The repertoire was sequenced with immunoSEQ multiplex PCR; TCRdb's copy has only in-frame clones and lacks some. The data hold some 68,000 clones, with around 87% observed a single time. Findings and caveats of the study: Low normalized T-cell clonal expansion was additionally recorded for some nonresponders.

With regard to this clone: The antigen is not known.

The material was CD4+ or CD8+ T cells sorted from blood, obtained in a trial of the OX40 agonist ivuxolimab. This sequence was found in an adult with an advanced solid tumor such as melanoma, head and neck, liver or kidney cancer.

The DNA for the CDR3 is TGTGCCAGCAGCACGGGACCGGCTAGCAATCAGCCCCAGCATTTT. Encoded protein: CASSTGPASNQPQHF. The gene calls are TRBV7-2 and TRBJ1-5, with a tentative D call TRBD1 (5 bases). This CDR3 spans 15 amino acids. The V end was cut by 5 bases, the J end by 0 bases, with 11 bases between. Germline V gives CDR1 SGHTA, CDR2 FQGNSA.